These T cell receptor beta chains were read from a single sample in a study of T-cell reconstitution after alpha-beta-depleted transplantation in children. TCRdb itself ran the PCR reads through MiXCR, one entry per CDR3 protein. The sample gives 75,000 to 100,000 distinct CDR3 sequences, approximately 8.4% of which show up once; 5.5% to 8% is in the top ten. This specimen consisted of PBMCs from the stem cell graft donor, obtained from the stem cell graft. These receptors originate from a human donor who donated a stem cell graft to a child with congenital amegakaryocytic thrombocytopenia. Each CDR3 is given with its conserved first and last residue. Fields, in order: D gene, V gene, clone size, J gene, CDR3 DNA, CDR3 protein. A D gene is named only where the DNA matches it firmly. Clone size, where shown, is once, few, many, or a class for clones that have expanded.

D gene: TRBD2
V gene: TRBV18
clone size: many
J gene: TRBJ2-5
CDR3 DNA: TGTGCCAGCTCACCACGGACTAGCGGGATAGAGACCCAGTACTTC
CDR3 protein: CASSPRTSGIETQYF

D gene: TRBD2
V gene: TRBV29-1
clone size: many
J gene: TRBJ2-1
CDR3 DNA: TGCAGCGTGGACGTCAGCGGGGGGGCGGTTGAGCAGTTCTTC
CDR3 protein: CSVDVSGGAVEQFF

D gene: NA
V gene: TRBV20-1
clone size: many
J gene: TRBJ2-7
CDR3 DNA: TGCAGTGCTAGTAAACCCCGGGGGCTGTACTACGAGCAGTACTTC
CDR3 protein: CSASKPRGLYYEQYF

D gene: NA
V gene: TRBV4-2
clone size: many
J gene: TRBJ1-1
CDR3 DNA: TGTGCCAGCAGCCAAGATCCCCGGGGGTACACTGAAGCTTTCTTT
CDR3 protein: CASSQDPRGYTEAFF

D gene: NA
V gene: TRBV5-1
clone size: many
J gene: TRBJ1-2
CDR3 DNA: TGCGCCAGCAGCTTTAACGGACCAGAGAACTATGGCTACACCTTC
CDR3 protein: CASSFNGPENYGYTF

D gene: NA
V gene: TRBV7-3
clone size: many
J gene: TRBJ2-2
CDR3 DNA: TGTGCCAGCGCCTCTAGCACCGGGGAGCTGTTTTTT
CDR3 protein: CASASSTGELFF

D gene: TRBD1
V gene: TRBV15
clone size: many
J gene: TRBJ2-7
CDR3 DNA: TGTGCCACCAGCAGATTTACGACAGGGCACCACGAGCAGTACTTC
CDR3 protein: CATSRFTTGHHEQYF

D gene: TRBD1
V gene: TRBV20-1
clone size: many
J gene: TRBJ1-2
CDR3 DNA: TGCAGTGCGGATACAGGGGGCAGCTATGGCTACACCTTC
CDR3 protein: CSADTGGSYGYTF

D gene: TRBD2
V gene: TRBV7-7
clone size: many
J gene: TRBJ2-5
CDR3 DNA: TGTGCCAGCAGCTTAGAGTGGCGGGAGGGCGAGACCCAGTACTTC
CDR3 protein: CASSLEWREGETQYF

D gene: NA
V gene: TRBV28
clone size: many
J gene: TRBJ2-7
CDR3 DNA: TGTGCCAGCAGTTTTGCTGGGACCTACGAGCAGTACTTC
CDR3 protein: CASSFAGTYEQYF

D gene: TRBD1
V gene: TRBV20-1
clone size: NA
J gene: TRBJ1-1
CDR3 DNA: TGCAGTGCTAGATCGGGACAGGGTTTAACTGAAGCTTTCTTT
CDR3 protein: CSARSGQGLTEAFF

D gene: NA
V gene: TRBV6-6
clone size: many
J gene: TRBJ2-1
CDR3 DNA: TGTGCCAGCAGTTATGGAGCGCGGAATGAGCAGTTCTTC
CDR3 protein: CASSYGARNEQFF

D gene: NA
V gene: TRBV10-1
clone size: many
J gene: TRBJ2-3
CDR3 DNA: TGCGCCAGCAGTGAGTCGGGCTCCACAGATACGCAGTATTTT
CDR3 protein: CASSESGSTDTQYF

D gene: NA
V gene: TRBV6-2/TRBV6-3
clone size: many
J gene: TRBJ2-3
CDR3 DNA: TGTGCCAGCAGTCCTGGGATCGGGAGCGGCACAGATACGCAGTATTTT
CDR3 protein: CASSPGIGSGTDTQYF

D gene: NA
V gene: TRBV6-2/TRBV6-3
clone size: many
J gene: TRBJ2-1
CDR3 DNA: TGTGCCAGCAGTACTCCCTCTCGGGGGATGGTAAGGAATGAGCAGTTCTTC
CDR3 protein: CASSTPSRGMVRNEQFF